The clone carrying this T cell receptor (beta chain) was seen more than once but under ten times. Antigen specificity is unknown. The CDR3 is made up of 18 amino acids. The J segment lost 0 bases and the V segment lost 8 bases, leaving 13 bases of the junction unmatched. CDR1 is MGHRA and CDR2 is YSYEKL in the germline V gene. This sample stems from a study of blood T cells in healthy people across ages. The wider study: Researchers report that template switching captured about one barcoded beta molecule per two T cells. Study-wide results and limits: Estimates based on one million T cells were treated as lower bounds.

The use of a sample-barcoded 5' primer and a J-beta primer mix characterized a second PCR of roughly 6 to 11 cycles. Each CDR3 protein is one row after TCRdb ran MiXCR on the 5' RACE reads. The sample shows around 900,000 distinct CDR3 sequences, approximately 50% of them seen only once. Healthy Caucasians from Russia aged roughly 6 to 95 served as donors. The sequence came from a woman aged 55-70 years in good health. The rearrangement uses TRBV4-1 and TRBJ2-6; 7 nucleotides align to TRBD1. Sequencing was done on a sample of blood. The CDR3 coding sequence is TGCGCCAGCGCTTTTATAGGCAGGGGGAACTCTGGGGCCAACGTCCTGACTTTC. This sequence encodes CASAFIGRGNSGANVLTF.